Presented here are 25 T cell receptor beta chains from one specimen sequenced in a study of T cell repertoires in cytomegalovirus infection. TCRdb used MiXCR to reprocess the reads, holding one entry per CDR3 protein. The sample lists 85,000 to 120,000 distinct CDR3 sequences; about 15% were seen once. What was sequenced was PBMCs. These TCRs come from a human donor in good health (CMV status not recorded). Some clones in this sample may be carry-over from other donors' samples.

V usage is TRBV20-1 and J usage is TRBJ1-2; D is undetermined. The CDR3 extends over 13 amino acids. Trimming took off 6 bases at V and 4 bases at J, with 15 bases between the two ends. The germline CDR1 and CDR2 sequences are DFQATT and SNEGSKA (reference sequence). This chain's CDR3 is CSATGEGGYGYTF. The CDR3 DNA sequence: TGCAGTGCAACCGGGGAGGGCGGCTATGGCTACACCTTC.

Concerning this clonotype itself: Its ends do not fully match the called genes, so a read error is possible. The chain employs TRBV2 and TRBJ2-5; D not certain. CDR1 and CDR2 (germline): SNHLY, FYNNEI. This CDR3 has 12 residues. The CDR3 here is CTSKVNQETQYF. CDR3 sequence (DNA): TGTACCAGCAAGGTGAACCAAGAGACCCAGTACTTC.

At least ten counts were recorded for this clonotype. The rearrangement links TRBV7-2 to TRBJ2-5; no definite D call. V was pared by 3 bases and J by 4 bases, with 15 bases between. In germline, CDR1 is SGHTA, CDR2 FQGNSA. The CDR3 consists of 15 residues. The CDR3 sequence is CASSLDRGKAETQYF. For the CDR3, the DNA is TGTGCCAGCAGCTTGGACCGTGGAAAAGCAGAGACCCAGTACTTC.

This clonotype was counted a few times. The DNA for the CDR3 is TGCAGTGCAGCGGGGGGCCGTGGTGAAGCTTTCTTT. The encoded protein is CSAAGGRGEAFF. The V and J genes are TRBV20-1 and TRBJ1-1; D perhaps matches TRBD1 (6 bases). The CDR3 is 12 amino acids. Trimming removed 6 bases at V and 7 bases at J, with 15 bases between. Germline lookup yields CDR1 DFQATT and CDR2 SNEGSKA (reference sequence).

This clonotype was recorded many times. The CDR3 DNA is TGCAGTGCTATAACAGGCACAGATACGCAGTATTTT. It is translated as CSAITGTDTQYF. The gene calls are TRBV20-1 and TRBJ2-3; unclear D gene. Germline lookup yields CDR1 DFQATT and CDR2 SNEGSKA (reference sequence). Deletions cut 4 bases from V and 1 base from J, with 6 bases between. The CDR3 runs to 12 residues.

The J gene is TRBJ1-2, the V gene TRBV27; the D gene is possibly TRBD1 (5 bases). This CDR3 region has 17 residues. Trimming took 0 bases from V and 2 from J, leaving 16 bases between them. The germline V gene encodes CDR1 MNHEY and CDR2 SMNVEV (reference sequence). The CDR3 DNA reads as TGTGCCAGCAGTTTATCGATTAGGATTGAGGGGAACTATGGCTACACCTTC. Protein sequence: CASSLSIRIEGNYGYTF.

The genes are TRBV20-1 and TRBJ1-2; D call uncertain. Germline V lookup: CDR1 DFQATT, CDR2 SNEGSKA (reference sequence). CDR3 length: 14 residues. Between the trimmed V and J ends, which lost 6 bases and 8 bases, there was a span of 22 bases. The CDR3 loop is CSAINPSQTGGYTF. As DNA, the CDR3 is TGCAGTGCCATTAATCCATCCCAGACGGGGGGCTACACCTTC.

The chain uses TRBV12-3 or TRBV12-4 and TRBJ2-7; D uncertain. The CDR3 loop spans 11 amino acids. Trimming pared 3 bases from V and 3 bases from J, leaving 3 bases between. The CDR3, as DNA: TGTGCCAGCAGTTTTGGCTACGAGCAGTACTTC. This gives the protein CASSFGYEQYF.

In its sample, this clonotype was seen many times. The V and J genes are TRBV11-3 and TRBJ2-7; maybe TRBD1 (6 bases). This CDR3 is 13 amino acids long. V lost 6 bases to trimming and J lost 6 bases, with 15 bases between them. Germline assignment: CDR1 SGHNT and CDR2 YENEEA. The CDR3 bases are TGTGCCAGCAGAATGTCAGGGGACGGCGAGCAGTACTTC. This codes for CASRMSGDGEQYF.

This clonotype was counted at least ten times. V and J are TRBV7-3 and TRBJ2-2; D gene unclear. CDR3 length equals 14 residues. V shed 5 bases and J shed 2 bases, with 9 bases lying between them. Looked up from germline, CDR1 is SGHTA and CDR2 is FQGTGA. In DNA, the CDR3 is TGTGCCAGCAGCCGGAATGGCAACACCGGGGAGCTGTTTTTT. Translation: CASSRNGNTGELFF.

This clonotype was seen repeatedly, ten times or more. The rearrangement links TRBV7-2 to TRBJ2-3, with TRBD2 matching over 9 bases. The CDR3 has 15 amino acids. Trimming took 2 bases from V and 6 from J; bases not matched to a gene: 6. CDR1 and CDR2 from the germline V gene are SGHTA and FQGNSA. The chain's CDR3 is CASSLRRGGFDTQYF. CDR3 DNA: TGTGCCAGCAGCTTACGGCGGGGGGGATTCGATACGCAGTATTTT.

There are a few counts of this clonotype. CDR3 amino acids: CAWKPRGGAAEQFF. In nucleotides, the CDR3 is TGTGCCTGGAAGCCCCGCGGGGGGGCGGCTGAGCAGTTCTTC. V usage is TRBV30 and J usage is TRBJ2-1, with TRBD2 matching over 9 bases. This CDR3 is built from 14 residues. Germline CDR1 and CDR2: GTSNPN and SVGIG (reference sequence). V was pared by 4 bases and J by 9 bases, with 10 bases of the junction left unmatched.

This clonotype showed up just a few times. The rearrangement links TRBV10-3 to TRBJ1-2; 7 positions agree with TRBD1. V lost 10 bases, J lost 3 bases, and 2 bases stayed unmatched. Looked up from germline, CDR1 is ENHRY and CDR2 is SYGVKD. CDR3 size: 11 residues. This CDR3 is CATGQDYGYTF. In nucleotides, the CDR3 is TGTGCCACCGGACAGGACTATGGCTACACCTTC.

This clonotype occurred many times. The J gene is TRBJ2-5, the V gene TRBV12-3 or TRBV12-4; TRBD2 matches 11 bases. This CDR3 comprises 18 residues. Germline trimming cut 3 bases from V and 1 base from J; bases unmatched to any gene: 10. For the CDR3, the DNA is TGTGCCAGCAGTTTTACTCCTAGCGGGGGGAACCCCCAAGAGACCCAGTACTTC. Residues: CASSFTPSGGNPQETQYF.

This clonotype has ten or more counts. The chain couples TRBV28 to TRBJ1-6; the D gene is possibly TRBD1 (5 bases). V was pared by 3 bases and J by 7 bases, with 13 bases between. There are 15 residues in the CDR3. CDR1 MDHEN and CDR2 SYDVKM come from the germline V gene. The CDR3 nucleotides read TGTGCCAGCAGTTTTACAGGACGGAGAAATTCACCCCTCCACTTT. Protein: CASSFTGRRNSPLHF.

In the case of this clonotype: An end of the junction differs from the germline gene, which may be a read error. The CDR3 bases are TGTGCCAGCGGCCACTTACTAGCAACTCCGACTGAGCAGTTCTTC. Its protein product is CASGHLLATPTEQFF. The V call is TRBV3-1, the J call TRBJ2-1; perhaps TRBD2 as D (6 bases). The CDR3 is made up of 15 amino acids. Germline V gene data show CDR1 as LGHDT and CDR2 as YNNKEL (reference sequence).

This clonotype was recorded a few times. This sequence joins TRBV19 and TRBJ1-2; D may be TRBD1 (6 bases). The CDR3 runs to 14 residues. V was cut by 4 bases and J by 8 bases, with 17 bases left in between. Germline-derived CDR1 and CDR2 are LNHDA and SQIVND (reference sequence). The CDR3 loop is CASSTGYRAWGYTF. CDR3 coding DNA: TGTGCCAGTAGTACCGGATACAGGGCTTGGGGCTACACCTTC.

This clonotype was seen a handful of times. V is TRBV20-1 and J is TRBJ1-2, with 10 positions matching TRBD1. Germline V gene sequence: CDR1 DFQATT, CDR2 SNEGSKA (reference sequence). CDR3 length: 16 residues. V shed 4 bases, J shed 2 bases, and the junction held 10 bases outside the gene matches. The CDR3 nucleotides are TGCAGTGCTACCGGGACAGGGGCGGAGGGGAACTATGGCTACACCTTC. It specifies CSATGTGAEGNYGYTF.

This clonotype was picked up a small number of times. The chain joins TRBV7-8 to TRBJ1-5; D is possibly TRBD1 (5 bases). Per germline, CDR1 SGHVS and CDR2 FQNEAQ. The CDR3 runs to 15 residues. V lost 1 base and J 8 bases, leaving 15 bases between the germline ends. For the CDR3, the DNA is TGTGCCAGCAGCTTAGGGGGGACCGCCCAAGAGCCCCAGCATTTT. Protein: CASSLGGTAQEPQHF. Filled out from reference TRBV7-8 and TRBJ1-5, the complete variable domain reads GAGVSQSPRYKVAKRGQDVALRCDPISGHVSLFWYQQALGQGPEFLTYFQNEAQLDKSGLPSDRFFAERPEGSVSTLKIQRTQQEDSAVYLCASSLGGTAQEPQHFGDGTRLSIL.

This clonotype appeared many times. This chain joins TRBV7-9 and TRBJ2-7; D may match TRBD1 or TRBD2 (5 bases each). Between the trimmed V and J ends, which lost 1 base and 6 bases, there was a span of 10 bases. The CDR3 is 13 amino acids. Germline CDR1 reads SEHNR; CDR2 reads FQNEAQ (reference sequence). DNA for the CDR3: TGTGCCAGCAGCTTAGTATACGGGGCCGAGCAGTACTTC. It specifies CASSLVYGAEQYF. The full variable domain, rest sourced from reference TRBV7-9 and TRBJ2-7, is DTGVSQNPRHKITKRGQNVTFRCDPISEHNRLYWYRQTLGQGPEFLTYFQNEAQLEKSRLLSDRFSAERPKGSFSTLEIQRTEQGDSAMYLCASSLVYGAEQYFGPGTRLTVT.

This chain uses TRBV2 with TRBJ2-3, with 9 bases matching TRBD2. The CDR3 has 16 residues. Germline assignment: CDR1 SNHLY and CDR2 FYNNEI. Unmatched junction bases numbered 13, after V lost 5 bases and J lost 7 bases. This chain's CDR3 is CASSRKIAGALYTQYF. Written as DNA, the CDR3 is TGTGCCAGCAGTCGAAAAATAGCGGGGGCCCTCTATACGCAGTATTTT. The whole variable domain, remainder taken from reference TRBV2 and TRBJ2-3, is EPEVTQTPSHQVTQMGQEVILRCVPISNHLYFYWYRQILGQKVEFLVSFYNNEISEKSEIFDDQFSVERPDGSNFTLKIRSTKLEDSAMYFCASSRKIAGALYTQYFGPGTRLTVL.

This clonotype came up a few times. The V call is TRBV7-9, the J call TRBJ2-2; D gene ambiguous. The CDR3 loop spans 13 amino acids. The germline V gene has CDR1 SEHNR and CDR2 FQNEAQ (reference sequence). The V and J ends lost 8 bases and 2 bases respectively, with 9 bases between them. The CDR3 DNA reads TGTGCCAGCGGCCCTGTTAACACCGGGGAGCTGTTTTTT. It encodes CASGPVNTGELFF.

This clonotype was seen at least ten times. The V call is TRBV6-6, the J call TRBJ2-1; D call uncertain. Trimming took 2 bases from V and 2 from J, leaving 16 bases between them. CDR1 MNHNY and CDR2 SVGAGI come from the germline V gene (reference sequence). The CDR3 length is 17 residues. CDR3 in amino acids: CASSYGDISGTYNEQFF. The DNA of the CDR3 is TGTGCCAGCAGTTACGGTGATATATCGGGCACCTACAATGAGCAGTTCTTC.

The chain recombines TRBV7-8 with TRBJ2-2; TRBD1 matches 7 bases. CDR3 length equals 16 residues. J lost 1 base, V lost 5 bases, and 7 bases had no gene match. Looked up from germline, CDR1 is SGHVS and CDR2 is FQNEAQ. CDR3 sequence: CASSLLTGRNTGELFF. For the CDR3, the DNA is TGTGCCAGCAGCCTCCTGACAGGGAGGAACACCGGGGAGCTGTTTTTT.

The chain links TRBV20-1 to TRBJ1-5, with D possibly matching TRBD1 (5 bases). This CDR3 has 13 residues. Germline CDR1 reads DFQATT; CDR2 reads SNEGSKA (reference sequence). V shed 4 bases and J shed 6 bases, with 13 bases lying between them. CDR3 in DNA: TGCAGTGCTACGCTCGGGGGGGGTCAGCCCCAGCATTTT. Its translation is CSATLGGGQPQHF.